This T cell receptor beta chain was obtained from a study of Ad26.COV2.S vaccination and SARS-CoV-2 variants. On the study more broadly: Into the muscle, Ad26.COV2.S was dosed once or twice, 56 days apart.

V lost 5 bases to trimming and J lost 3 bases; unmatched junction nucleotides: 10. Germline values: CDR1 MNHNY, CDR2 SVGAGI (reference sequence). The CDR3 totals 18 residues. Treatment noted: about 20 received Ad26.COV2.S at low or high dose, single or two shots; five or six received placebo; per-sample allocation not given. The study sampled participants on day 63 after the first vaccine or placebo injection. Using immunoSEQ multiplex PCR, the repertoire was profiled, and TCRdb retains in-frame clones only, with some absent. This sample yields about 440,000 clones, of which around 91% are seen a single time; around 4.5% belongs to the top ten.

The TCR comes from a person aged 18-65 years who received the Ad26.COV2.S COVID-19 vaccine or a placebo. J is TRBJ1-4 and V is TRBV6-6; 12 bases are a match to TRBD1. Sequencing was performed on peripheral blood, taken in a trial of Ad26.COV2.S vaccine versus placebo. CDR3 coding DNA: TGTGCCAGCAGTCATATTCCGGGACAGGGGGCGTCTAATGAAAAACTGTTTTTT. It translates to CASSHIPGQGASNEKLFF.